Below, 9 T cell receptor beta chains from the same sample are listed, as sequenced in a study of cytomegalovirus exposure and HLA in healthy donors. PCR used 60 Vbeta primers and 13 Jbeta primers. Method: immunoSEQ multiplex PCR; TCRdb's copy keeps in-frame clones and lacks some. The sample shows about 150,000 clones, about 76% of them seen only once. Sequenced input: PBMCs. The receptors were gathered from a man aged 30-40 years in good health and CMV-seropositive.

J is TRBJ2-1 and V is TRBV19; 10 bases are a match to TRBD2. The CDR3 contains 16 residues. From germline, CDR1 is LNHDA and CDR2 SQIVND (reference sequence). V shed 0 bases and J 6 bases; nucleotides not matched to a gene: 5. The CDR3 nucleotides are TGTGCCAGTAGTATAGATCCTAGCGGGAGTCGCAATGAGCAGTTCTTC. The encoded protein is CASSIDPSGSRNEQFF.

V and J are TRBV6-5 and TRBJ1-1, with 11 positions matching TRBD1. This CDR3 has 14 residues. V lost 7 bases, J lost 8 bases, and 9 bases stayed unmatched. Germline CDR1 and CDR2: MNHEY and SVGAGI. The CDR3 reads CASTPGTGGKEAFF. The CDR3 DNA is TGTGCCAGCACCCCCGGGACAGGGGGTAAAGAAGCTTTCTTT.

J is TRBJ1-3 and V is TRBV14; D unresolved. The CDR3 loop spans 15 amino acids. Germline loops: CDR1 SGHDN, CDR2 FVKESK. Trimming pared 0 bases from V and 4 bases from J, leaving 10 bases between. The DNA for the CDR3 is TGTGCCAGCAGCCAAGAAACCCCGGTGGGAAACACCATATATTTT. It is translated as CASSQETPVGNTIYF.

V is TRBV7-2 and J is TRBJ1-2, with no clear D. V was clipped by 6 bases and J by 7 bases, with 15 bases between them. The CDR3 covers 13 residues. The germline CDR1 and CDR2 sequences are SGHTA and FQGNSA. The CDR3 region has the DNA TGTGCCAGCAGACCCGGGTCGACTCTTGGCTACACCTTC. Its protein is CASRPGSTLGYTF.

The sample holds one count of this clone. The chain couples TRBV10-3 to TRBJ1-5; TRBD1 is a possible D gene (6 bases). V was clipped by 3 bases and J by 7 bases, with 10 bases between them. The germline V gene has CDR1 ENHRY and CDR2 SYGVKD. The CDR3 runs to 13 residues. The DNA for the CDR3 is TGTGCCATCAGTGACGGGGGGCACCAGCCCCAGCATTTT. This gives the protein CAISDGGHQPQHF.

The chain couples TRBV7-8 to TRBJ2-1, with 11 bases fitting TRBD2. Germline assignment: CDR1 SGHVS and CDR2 FQNEAQ. Trimming took 2 bases from V and 4 from J; bases not matched to a gene: 4. The CDR3 has 16 amino acids. In nucleotides, the CDR3 is TGTGCCAGCAGCTTACTTCTAGCGGGGGGATACAATGAGCAGTTCTTC. This codes for CASSLLLAGGYNEQFF.

The J gene is TRBJ1-1, the V gene TRBV10-3; D remains ambiguous. Trimming pared 0 bases from V and 5 bases from J, leaving 7 bases between. The CDR3 runs 13 residues. CDR1 is ENHRY and CDR2 is SYGVKD in the germline V gene. CDR3 sequence: CAISESGGTEAFF. CDR3 in DNA: TGTGCCATCAGTGAGTCTGGCGGGACTGAAGCTTTCTTT.

The gene calls are TRBV9 and TRBJ2-1; 7 bases agree with TRBD1. The J segment lost 5 bases and the V segment lost 2 bases, leaving 4 bases of the junction unmatched. The CDR3 extends over 14 amino acids. Looked up from germline, CDR1 is SGDLS and CDR2 is YYNGEE. CDR3: CASSVNRGNNEQFF. For the CDR3, the DNA is TGTGCCAGCAGCGTGAACAGGGGAAACAATGAGCAGTTCTTC.

The chain employs TRBV6-5 and TRBJ2-2, with D possibly being TRBD1 (6 bases). Per the germline V gene, CDR1 is MNHEY and CDR2 is SVGAGI. This CDR3 contains 15 residues. V gave up 6 bases and J gave up 5 bases, with 16 bases separating them. The CDR3 protein is CASRTGQTKTGELFF. The CDR3, as DNA: TGTGCCAGCAGAACCGGACAGACAAAAACCGGGGAGCTGTTTTTT.